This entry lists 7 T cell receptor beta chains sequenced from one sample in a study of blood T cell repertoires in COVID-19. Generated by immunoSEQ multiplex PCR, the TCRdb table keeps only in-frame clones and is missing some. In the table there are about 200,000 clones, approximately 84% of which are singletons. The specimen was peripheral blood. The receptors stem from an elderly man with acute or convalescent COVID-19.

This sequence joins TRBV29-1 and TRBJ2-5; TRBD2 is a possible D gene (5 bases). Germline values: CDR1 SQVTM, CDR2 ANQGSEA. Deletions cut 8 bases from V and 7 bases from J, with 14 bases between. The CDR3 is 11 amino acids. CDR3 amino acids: CSLREGMTQYF. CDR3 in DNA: TGCAGCCTGAGGGAAGGGATGACCCAGTACTTC.

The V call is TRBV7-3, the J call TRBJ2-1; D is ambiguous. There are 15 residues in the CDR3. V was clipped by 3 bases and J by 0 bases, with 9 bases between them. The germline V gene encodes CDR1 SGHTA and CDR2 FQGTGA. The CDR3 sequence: CASSFSSSSYNEQFF. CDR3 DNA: TGTGCCAGCAGCTTTTCGTCCAGCTCCTACAATGAGCAGTTCTTC. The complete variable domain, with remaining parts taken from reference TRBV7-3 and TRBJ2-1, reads GAGVSQTPSNKVTEKGKYVELRCDPISGHTALYWYRQSLGQGPEFLIYFQGTGAADDSGLPNDRFFAVRPEGSVSTLKIQRTERGDSAVYLCASSFSSSSYNEQFFGPGTRLTVL.

In nucleotides, the CDR3 is TGTGCCAGCTCAGACGATCGGACAGCTTACAATGAGCAGTTCTTC. Its translation is CASSDDRTAYNEQFF. This chain joins TRBV18 and TRBJ2-1; D is possibly TRBD1 (6 bases). From germline, CDR1 is KGHSH and CDR2 LQKENI. V shed 5 bases and J shed 4 bases, with 15 bases lying between them. The CDR3 contains 15 residues.

CDR3 bases: TGTGCCAGCAGCTCCCGCCAGGGTGAAAAACTGTTTTTT. Its translation is CASSSRQGEKLFF. The chain carries TRBV9 and TRBJ1-4; tentative D call: TRBD1 (5 bases). Germline loops: CDR1 SGDLS, CDR2 YYNGEE. CDR3 size: 13 residues. V gave up 4 bases and J gave up 7 bases, with 11 bases separating them.

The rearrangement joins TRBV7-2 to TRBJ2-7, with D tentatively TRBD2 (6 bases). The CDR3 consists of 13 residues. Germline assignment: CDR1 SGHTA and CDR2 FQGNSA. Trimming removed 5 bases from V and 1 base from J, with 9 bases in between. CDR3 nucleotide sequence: TGTGCCAGCAGCCTGGCGGGGTCCTACGAGCAGTACGTC. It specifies CASSLAGSYEQYV.

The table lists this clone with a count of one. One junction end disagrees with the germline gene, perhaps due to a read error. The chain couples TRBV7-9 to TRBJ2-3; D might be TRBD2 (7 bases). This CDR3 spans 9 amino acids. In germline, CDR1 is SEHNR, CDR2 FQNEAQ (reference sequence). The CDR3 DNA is TGTGCCAGCAGCCGAGGGGGGGATTTT. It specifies CASSRGGDF.

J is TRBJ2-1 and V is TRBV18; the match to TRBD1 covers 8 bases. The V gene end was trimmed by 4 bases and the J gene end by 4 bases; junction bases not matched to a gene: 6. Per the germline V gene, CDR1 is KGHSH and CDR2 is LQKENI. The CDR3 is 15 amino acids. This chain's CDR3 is CASSLGTGGYNEQFF. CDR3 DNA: TGTGCCAGCTCACTCGGGACAGGAGGGTACAATGAGCAGTTCTTC.